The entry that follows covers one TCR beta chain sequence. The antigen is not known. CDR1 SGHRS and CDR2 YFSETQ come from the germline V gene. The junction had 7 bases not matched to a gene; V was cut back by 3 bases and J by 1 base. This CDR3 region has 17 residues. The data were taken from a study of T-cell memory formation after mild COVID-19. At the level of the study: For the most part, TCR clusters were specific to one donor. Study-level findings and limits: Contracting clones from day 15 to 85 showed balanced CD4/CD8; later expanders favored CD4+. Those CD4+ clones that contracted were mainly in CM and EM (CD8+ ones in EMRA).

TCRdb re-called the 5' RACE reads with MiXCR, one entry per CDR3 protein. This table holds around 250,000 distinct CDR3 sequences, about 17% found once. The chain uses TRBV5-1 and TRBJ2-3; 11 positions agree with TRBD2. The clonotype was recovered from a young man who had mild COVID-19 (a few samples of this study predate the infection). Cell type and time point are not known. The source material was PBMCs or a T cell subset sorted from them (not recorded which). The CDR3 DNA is TGCGCCAGCAGCTCCTCTGTACTAGCGGGGGGCACAGATACGCAGTATTTT. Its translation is CASSSSVLAGGTDTQYF.